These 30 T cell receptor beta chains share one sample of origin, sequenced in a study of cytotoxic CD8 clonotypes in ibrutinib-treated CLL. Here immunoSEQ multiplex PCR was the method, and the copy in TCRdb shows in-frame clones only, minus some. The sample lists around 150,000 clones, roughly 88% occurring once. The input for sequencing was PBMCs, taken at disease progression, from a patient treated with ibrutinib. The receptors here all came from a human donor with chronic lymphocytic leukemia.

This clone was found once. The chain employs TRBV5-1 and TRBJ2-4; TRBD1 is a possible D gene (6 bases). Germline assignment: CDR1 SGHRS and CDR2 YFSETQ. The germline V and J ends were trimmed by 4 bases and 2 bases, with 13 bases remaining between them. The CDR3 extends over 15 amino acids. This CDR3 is CASSPAQGTKNIQYF. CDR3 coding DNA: TGCGCCAGCAGCCCGGCCCAGGGGACCAAAAACATTCAGTACTTC.

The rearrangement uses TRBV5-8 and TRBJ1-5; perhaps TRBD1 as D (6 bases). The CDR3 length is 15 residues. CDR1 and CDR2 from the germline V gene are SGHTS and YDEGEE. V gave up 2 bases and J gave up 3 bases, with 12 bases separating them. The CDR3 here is CASSFGQHVNQPQHF. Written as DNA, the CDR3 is TGTGCCAGCAGCTTCGGACAGCACGTCAATCAGCCCCAGCATTTT.

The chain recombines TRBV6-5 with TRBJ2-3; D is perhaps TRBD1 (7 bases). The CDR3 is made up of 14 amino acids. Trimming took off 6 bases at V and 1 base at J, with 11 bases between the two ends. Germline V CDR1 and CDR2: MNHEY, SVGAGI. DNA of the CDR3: TGTGCCAGCAGCCGCGGGACAGGCACAGATACGCAGTATTTT. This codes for CASSRGTGTDTQYF.

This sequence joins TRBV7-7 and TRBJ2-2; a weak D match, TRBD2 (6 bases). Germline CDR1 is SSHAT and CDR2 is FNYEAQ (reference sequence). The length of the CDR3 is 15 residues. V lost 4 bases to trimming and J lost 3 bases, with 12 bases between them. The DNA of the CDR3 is TGTGCCAGCAGCTCCGGGACTTTGGACACCGGGGAGCTGTTTTTT. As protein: CASSSGTLDTGELFF.

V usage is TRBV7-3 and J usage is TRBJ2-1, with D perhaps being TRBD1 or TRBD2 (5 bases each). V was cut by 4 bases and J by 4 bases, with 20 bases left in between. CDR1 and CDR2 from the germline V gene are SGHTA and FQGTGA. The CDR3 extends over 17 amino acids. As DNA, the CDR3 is TGTGCCAGCAGCTCCCCGGTGGGGGTCTTACGTTACAATGAGCAGTTCTTC. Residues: CASSSPVGVLRYNEQFF.

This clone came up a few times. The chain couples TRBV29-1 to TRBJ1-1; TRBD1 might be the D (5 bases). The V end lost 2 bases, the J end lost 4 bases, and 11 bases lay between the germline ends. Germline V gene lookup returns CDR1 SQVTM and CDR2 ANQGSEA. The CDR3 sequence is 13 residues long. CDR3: CSVELGGGTEAFF. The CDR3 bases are TGCAGCGTTGAATTGGGGGGAGGCACTGAAGCTTTCTTT.

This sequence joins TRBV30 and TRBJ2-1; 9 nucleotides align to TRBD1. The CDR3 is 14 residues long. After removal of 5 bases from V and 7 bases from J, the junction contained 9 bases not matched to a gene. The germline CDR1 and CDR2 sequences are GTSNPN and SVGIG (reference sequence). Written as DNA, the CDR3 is TGTGCCTGGGCCCCGGGGACAGGGCGAAATGAGCAGTTCTTC. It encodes CAWAPGTGRNEQFF.

The DNA for the CDR3 is TGCGCCAGCAGCTCCGTAAGCCCCCAGGCGGGAACCTACGAGCAGTACTTC. Translation gives CASSSVSPQAGTYEQYF. The gene calls are TRBV5-1 and TRBJ2-7; the D gene is possibly TRBD2 (6 bases). Germline V lookup: CDR1 SGHRS, CDR2 YFSETQ. The V and J ends lost 3 bases and 2 bases respectively, with 21 bases between them. The length of the CDR3 is 17 residues.

The CDR3: CASSLKGRENTEAFF. The CDR3 nucleotides are TGTGCCAGCAGCTTAAAGGGGCGAGAGAACACTGAAGCTTTCTTT. The genes are TRBV7-2 and TRBJ1-1, with D possibly being TRBD1 (5 bases). The CDR3 covers 15 residues. Germline CDR1 and CDR2: SGHTA and FQGNSA. V was pared by 2 bases and J by 1 base, with 11 bases between.

The CDR3 is CASSQWGGQGALGYTF. In DNA, the CDR3 is TGCGCCAGCAGCCAATGGGGGGGACAGGGGGCGCTCGGCTACACCTTC. J is TRBJ1-2 and V is TRBV4-1; 12 bases map to TRBD1. The germline CDR1 and CDR2 sequences are MGHRA and YSYEKL. This CDR3 contains 16 residues. V was pared by 2 bases and J by 8 bases, with 9 bases of the junction left unmatched.

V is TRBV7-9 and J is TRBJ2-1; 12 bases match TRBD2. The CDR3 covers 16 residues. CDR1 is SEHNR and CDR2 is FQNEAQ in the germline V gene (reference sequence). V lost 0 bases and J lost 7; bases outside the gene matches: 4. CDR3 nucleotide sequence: TGTGCCAGCAGCTTAGCTCTAGCGGGAGGGGGTAATGAGCAGTTCTTC. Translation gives CASSLALAGGGNEQFF.

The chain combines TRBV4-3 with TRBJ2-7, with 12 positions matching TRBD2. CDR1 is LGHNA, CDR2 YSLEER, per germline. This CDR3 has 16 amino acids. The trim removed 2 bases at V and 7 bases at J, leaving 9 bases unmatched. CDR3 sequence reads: CASSQRLAGGTGEQYF. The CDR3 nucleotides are TGCGCCAGCAGCCAACGCCTAGCGGGAGGGACGGGGGAGCAGTACTTC.

This CDR3 reads CASSLGLGRIQEKLFF. The CDR3 DNA reads TGTGCCAGCAGCTTAGGATTGGGCAGGATTCAGGAAAAACTGTTTTTT. The genes are TRBV7-9 and TRBJ1-4; no clear D gene. The length of the CDR3 is 16 residues. From germline, CDR1 is SEHNR and CDR2 FQNEAQ (reference sequence). Trimming removed 1 base at V and 8 bases at J, with 17 bases between.

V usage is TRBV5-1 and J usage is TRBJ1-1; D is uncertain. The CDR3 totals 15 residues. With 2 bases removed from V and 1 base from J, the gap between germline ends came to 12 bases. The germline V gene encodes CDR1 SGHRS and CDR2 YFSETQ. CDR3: CASSLSSLGNTEAFF. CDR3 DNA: TGCGCCAGCAGCTTAAGCAGCCTGGGGAACACTGAAGCTTTCTTT.

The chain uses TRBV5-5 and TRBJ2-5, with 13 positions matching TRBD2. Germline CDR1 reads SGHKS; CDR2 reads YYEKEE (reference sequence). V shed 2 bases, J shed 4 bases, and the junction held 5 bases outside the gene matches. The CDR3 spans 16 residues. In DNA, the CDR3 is TGTGCCAGCAGCTTAATCGGACTAGCGGGAGTAGAGACCCAGTACTTC. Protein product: CASSLIGLAGVETQYF.

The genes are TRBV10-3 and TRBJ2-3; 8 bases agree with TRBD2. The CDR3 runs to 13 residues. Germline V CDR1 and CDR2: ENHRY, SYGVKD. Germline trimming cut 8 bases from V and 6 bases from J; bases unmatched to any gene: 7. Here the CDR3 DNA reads TGTGCCATCTCCCTTAGCGGGATGGATACGCAGTATTTT. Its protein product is CAISLSGMDTQYF.

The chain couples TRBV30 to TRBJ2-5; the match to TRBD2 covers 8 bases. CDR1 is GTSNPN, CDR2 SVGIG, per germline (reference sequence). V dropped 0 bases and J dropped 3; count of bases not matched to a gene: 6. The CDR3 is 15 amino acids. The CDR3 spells CAWSVGLAIKETQYF. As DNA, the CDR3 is TGTGCCTGGAGTGTCGGACTAGCAATTAAAGAGACCCAGTACTTC.

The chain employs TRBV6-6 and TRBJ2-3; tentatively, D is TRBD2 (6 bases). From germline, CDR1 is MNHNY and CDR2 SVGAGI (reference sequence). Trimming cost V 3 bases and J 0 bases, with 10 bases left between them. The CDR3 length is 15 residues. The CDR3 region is CASSYGSGSTDTQYF. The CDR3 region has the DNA TGTGCCAGCAGTTATGGTAGCGGAAGCACAGATACGCAGTATTTT.

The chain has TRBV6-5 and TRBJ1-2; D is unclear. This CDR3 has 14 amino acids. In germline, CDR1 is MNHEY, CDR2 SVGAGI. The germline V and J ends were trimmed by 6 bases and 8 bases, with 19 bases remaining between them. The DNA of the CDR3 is TGTGCCAGCAGCACAAGCCTGGGAGTAGACGGCTACACCTTC. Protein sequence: CASSTSLGVDGYTF.

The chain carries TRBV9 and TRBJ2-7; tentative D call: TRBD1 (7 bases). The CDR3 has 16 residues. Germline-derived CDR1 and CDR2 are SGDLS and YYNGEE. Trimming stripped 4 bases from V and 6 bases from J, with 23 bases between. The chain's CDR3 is CASSPQGGVLFGEQYF. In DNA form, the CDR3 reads TGTGCCAGCAGCCCTCAGGGGGGTGTATTGTTCGGCGAGCAGTACTTC. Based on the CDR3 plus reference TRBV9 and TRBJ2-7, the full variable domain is DSGVTQTPKHLITATGQRVTLRCSPRSGDLSVYWYQQSLDQGLQFLIQYYNGEERAKGNILERFSAQQFPDLHSELNLSSLELGDSALYFCASSPQGGVLFGEQYFGPGTRLTVT.

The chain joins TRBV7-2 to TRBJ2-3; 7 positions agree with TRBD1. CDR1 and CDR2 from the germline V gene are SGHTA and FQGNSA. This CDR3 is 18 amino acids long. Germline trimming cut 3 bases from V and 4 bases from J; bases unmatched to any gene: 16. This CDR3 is CASSFRGGRGRGADTQYF. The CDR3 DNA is TGTGCCAGCAGCTTCCGTGGGGGTAGGGGGCGAGGGGCAGATACGCAGTATTTT.

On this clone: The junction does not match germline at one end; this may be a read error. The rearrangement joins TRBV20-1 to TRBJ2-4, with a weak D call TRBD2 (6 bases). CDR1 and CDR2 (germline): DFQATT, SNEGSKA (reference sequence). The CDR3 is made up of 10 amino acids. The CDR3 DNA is TGCAGTGCTAGACGTGCCCGGGAGCACTTC. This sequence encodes CSARRAREHF.

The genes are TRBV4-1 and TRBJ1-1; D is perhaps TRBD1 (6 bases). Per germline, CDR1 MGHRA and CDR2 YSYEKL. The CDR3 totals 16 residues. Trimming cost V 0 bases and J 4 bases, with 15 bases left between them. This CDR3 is CASSQDENRVGTEAFF. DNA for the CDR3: TGCGCCAGCAGCCAAGATGAGAACAGGGTAGGCACTGAAGCTTTCTTT.

This chain's CDR3 is CASRTGPYQPQHF. CDR3 in DNA: TGTGCCAGCCGGACAGGGCCGTATCAGCCCCAGCATTTT. The J gene is TRBJ1-5, the V gene TRBV28, with 8 positions matching TRBD1. The CDR3 has 13 amino acids. Looked up from germline, CDR1 is MDHEN and CDR2 is SYDVKM. V lost 8 bases to trimming and J lost 5 bases; unmatched junction nucleotides: 5.

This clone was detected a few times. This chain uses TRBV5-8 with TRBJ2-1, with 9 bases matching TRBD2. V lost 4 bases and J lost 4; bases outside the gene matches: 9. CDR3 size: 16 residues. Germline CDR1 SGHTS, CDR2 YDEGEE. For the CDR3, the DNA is TGTGCCAGCAGCCCACGACTAGCGGTGATTTACAATGAGCAGTTCTTC. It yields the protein CASSPRLAVIYNEQFF.

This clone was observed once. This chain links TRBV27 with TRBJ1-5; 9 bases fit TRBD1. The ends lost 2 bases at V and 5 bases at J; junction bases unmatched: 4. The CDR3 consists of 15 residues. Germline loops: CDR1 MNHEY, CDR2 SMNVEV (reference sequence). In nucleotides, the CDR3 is TGTGCCAGCAGTTTAACAGGGGGCACGTATCAGCCCCAGCATTTT. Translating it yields CASSLTGGTYQPQHF.

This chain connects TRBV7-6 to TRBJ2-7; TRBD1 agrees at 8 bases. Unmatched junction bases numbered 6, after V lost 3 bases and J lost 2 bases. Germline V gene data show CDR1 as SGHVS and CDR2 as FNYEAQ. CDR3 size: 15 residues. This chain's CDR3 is CASSFTDRGTYEQYF. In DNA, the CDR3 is TGTGCCAGCAGCTTTACCGACAGGGGTACCTACGAGCAGTACTTC.

The CDR3 DNA reads TGTGCCAGCAGCCCCCGGGGTTTTGGGGCGGGCTACGAGCAGTACTTC. Translated, it gives CASSPRGFGAGYEQYF. The chain is built from TRBV7-2 and TRBJ2-7; D could derive from TRBD1 or TRBD2 (5 bases each). CDR3 length equals 16 residues. Looked up from germline, CDR1 is SGHTA and CDR2 is FQGNSA. The V end was cut by 5 bases, the J end by 3 bases, with 20 bases between.

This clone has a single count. The CDR3 protein is CASKKGGVATEAFF. CDR3 nucleotide sequence: TGTGCCAGCAAAAAGGGAGGGGTAGCCACTGAAGCTTTCTTT. The chain links TRBV6-5 to TRBJ1-1; D might be TRBD1 (5 bases). V was cut by 7 bases and J by 4 bases, with 16 bases left in between. CDR3 length equals 14 residues. CDR1 and CDR2 (germline): MNHEY, SVGAGI.

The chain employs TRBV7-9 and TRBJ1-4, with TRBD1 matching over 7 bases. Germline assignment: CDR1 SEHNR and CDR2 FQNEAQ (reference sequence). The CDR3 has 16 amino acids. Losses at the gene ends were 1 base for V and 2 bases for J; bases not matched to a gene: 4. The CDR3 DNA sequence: TGTGCCAGCAGCTTAGGAGGGGGCGAGACTAATGAAAAACTGTTTTTT. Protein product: CASSLGGGETNEKLFF.